This T cell receptor beta chain is from a study of blood T cell repertoires in COVID-19. The ends lost 0 bases at V and 4 bases at J; junction bases unmatched: 10. This CDR3 is built from 19 residues. Looked up from germline, CDR1 is SGHNT and CDR2 is YENEEA. Using immunoSEQ multiplex PCR, the repertoire was profiled, and TCRdb retains in-frame clones only, with some absent. The sample includes over 300,000 clones, around 88% of them seen just once. Sequencing input: peripheral blood. The chain has TRBV11-3 and TRBJ2-6; the match to TRBD1 covers 9 bases. The clonotype originates from a woman between 45 and 60 years old with acute or convalescent COVID-19. This chain's CDR3 is CASSLDRWGDRAGANVLTF. CDR3 in DNA: TGTGCCAGCAGCTTAGATCGTTGGGGGGACAGGGCCGGGGCCAACGTCCTGACTTTC.